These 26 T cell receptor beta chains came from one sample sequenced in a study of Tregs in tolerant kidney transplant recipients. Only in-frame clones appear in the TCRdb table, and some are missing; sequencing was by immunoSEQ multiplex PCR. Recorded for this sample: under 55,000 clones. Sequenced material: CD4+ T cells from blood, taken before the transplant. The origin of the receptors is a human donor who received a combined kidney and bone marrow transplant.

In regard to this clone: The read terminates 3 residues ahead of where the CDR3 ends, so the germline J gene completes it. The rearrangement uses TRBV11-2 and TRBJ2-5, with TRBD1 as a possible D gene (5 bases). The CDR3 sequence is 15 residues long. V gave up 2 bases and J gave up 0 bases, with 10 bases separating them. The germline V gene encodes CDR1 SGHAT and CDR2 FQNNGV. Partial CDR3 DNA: TGTGCCAGCAGCTTATCACGACAGAACCAAGAGACC. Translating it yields CASSLSRQNQET. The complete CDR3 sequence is CASSLSRQNQETQYF.

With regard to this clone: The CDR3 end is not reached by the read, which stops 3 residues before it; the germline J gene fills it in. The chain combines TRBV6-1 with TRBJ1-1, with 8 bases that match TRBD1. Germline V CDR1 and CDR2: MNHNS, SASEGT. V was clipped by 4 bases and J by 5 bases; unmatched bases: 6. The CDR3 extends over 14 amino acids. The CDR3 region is CASSGQGRATEAFF. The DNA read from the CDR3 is TGTGCCAGCAGTGGACAGGGGAGGGCGACTGAA.

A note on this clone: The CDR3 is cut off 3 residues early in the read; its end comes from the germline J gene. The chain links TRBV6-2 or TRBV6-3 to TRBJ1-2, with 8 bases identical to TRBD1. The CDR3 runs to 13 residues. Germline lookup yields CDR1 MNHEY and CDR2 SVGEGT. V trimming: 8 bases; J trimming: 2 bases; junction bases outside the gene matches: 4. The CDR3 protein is CASQGANNYGYTF. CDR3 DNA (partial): TGTGCCAGCCAGGGGGCTAACAACTATGGC.

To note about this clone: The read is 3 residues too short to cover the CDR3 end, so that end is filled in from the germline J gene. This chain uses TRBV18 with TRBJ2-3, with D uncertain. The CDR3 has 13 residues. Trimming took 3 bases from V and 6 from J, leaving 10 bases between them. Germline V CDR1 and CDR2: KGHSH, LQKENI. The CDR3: CASSPPLVDTQYF. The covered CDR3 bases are TGTGCCAGCTCACCTCCTCTCGTGGATACG.

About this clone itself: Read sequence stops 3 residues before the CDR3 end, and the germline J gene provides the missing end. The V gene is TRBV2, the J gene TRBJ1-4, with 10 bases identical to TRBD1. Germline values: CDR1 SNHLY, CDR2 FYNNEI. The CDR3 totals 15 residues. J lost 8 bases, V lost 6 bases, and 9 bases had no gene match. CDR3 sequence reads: CASSGGQGLWEKLFF. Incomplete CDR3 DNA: TGTGCCAGCAGCGGGGGACAGGGGCTTTGGGAAAAA. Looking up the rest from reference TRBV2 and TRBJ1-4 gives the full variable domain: EPEVTQTPSHQVTQMGQEVILRCVPISNHLYFYWYRQILGQKVEFLVSFYNNEISEKSEIFDDQFSVERPDGSNFTLKIRSTKLEDSAMYFCASSGGQGLWEKLFFGSGTQLSVL.

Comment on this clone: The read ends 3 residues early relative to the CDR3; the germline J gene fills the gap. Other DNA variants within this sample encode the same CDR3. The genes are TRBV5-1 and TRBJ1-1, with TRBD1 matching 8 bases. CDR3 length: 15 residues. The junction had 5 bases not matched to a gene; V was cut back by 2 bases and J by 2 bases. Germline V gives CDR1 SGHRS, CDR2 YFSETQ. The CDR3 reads CASSLQGGLNTEAFF. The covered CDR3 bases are TGCGCCAGCAGCTTACAGGGGGGACTTAACACTGAA. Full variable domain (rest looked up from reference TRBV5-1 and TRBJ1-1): KAGVTQTPRYLIKTRGQQVTLSCSPISGHRSVSWYQQTPGQGLQFLFEYFSETQRNKGNFPGRFSGRQFSNSRSEMNVSTLELGDSALYLCASSLQGGLNTEAFFGQGTRLTVV.

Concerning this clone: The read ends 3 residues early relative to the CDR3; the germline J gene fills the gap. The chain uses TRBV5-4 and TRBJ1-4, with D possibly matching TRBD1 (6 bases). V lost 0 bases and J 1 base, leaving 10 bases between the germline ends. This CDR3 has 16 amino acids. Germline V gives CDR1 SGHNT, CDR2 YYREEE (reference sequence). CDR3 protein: CASSLGTGQTNEKLFF. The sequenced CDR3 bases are TGTGCCAGCAGCTTGGGTACGGGACAAACTAATGAAAAA.

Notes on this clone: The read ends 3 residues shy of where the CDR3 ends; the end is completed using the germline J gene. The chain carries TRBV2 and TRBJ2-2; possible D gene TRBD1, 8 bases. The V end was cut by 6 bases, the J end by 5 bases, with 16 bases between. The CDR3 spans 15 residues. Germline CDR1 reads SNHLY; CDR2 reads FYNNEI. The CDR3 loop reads CASRGGTGRTGELFF. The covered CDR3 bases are TGTGCCAGCAGGGGGGGGACAGGACGAACCGGGGAG.

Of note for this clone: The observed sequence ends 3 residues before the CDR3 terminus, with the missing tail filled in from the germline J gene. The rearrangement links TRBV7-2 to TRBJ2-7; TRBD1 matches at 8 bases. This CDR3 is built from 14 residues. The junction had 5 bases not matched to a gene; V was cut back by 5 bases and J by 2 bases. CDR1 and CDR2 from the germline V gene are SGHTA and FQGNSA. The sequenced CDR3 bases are TGTGCCAGCAGCAAACAGGGGGGCGCCTACGAG. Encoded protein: CASSKQGGAYE. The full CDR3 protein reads CASSKQGGAYEQYF.

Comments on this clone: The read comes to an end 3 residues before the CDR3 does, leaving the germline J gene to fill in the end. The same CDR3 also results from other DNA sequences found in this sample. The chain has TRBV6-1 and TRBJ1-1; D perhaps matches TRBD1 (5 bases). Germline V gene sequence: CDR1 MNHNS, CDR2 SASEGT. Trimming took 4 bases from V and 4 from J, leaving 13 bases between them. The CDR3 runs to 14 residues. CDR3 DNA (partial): TGTGCCAGCAGTGTGGAGGGGTCTGGCACTGAA. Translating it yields CASSVEGSGTE. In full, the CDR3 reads CASSVEGSGTEAFF.

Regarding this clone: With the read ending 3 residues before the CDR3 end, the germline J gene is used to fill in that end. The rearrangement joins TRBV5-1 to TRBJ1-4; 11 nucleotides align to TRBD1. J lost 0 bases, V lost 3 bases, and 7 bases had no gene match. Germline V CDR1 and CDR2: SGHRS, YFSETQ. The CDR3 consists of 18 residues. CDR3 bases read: TGCGCCAGCAGCTCCGGACAGGGGGCTCTTGCAACTAATGAAAAA. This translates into CASSSGQGALATNEK. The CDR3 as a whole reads CASSSGQGALATNEKLFF.

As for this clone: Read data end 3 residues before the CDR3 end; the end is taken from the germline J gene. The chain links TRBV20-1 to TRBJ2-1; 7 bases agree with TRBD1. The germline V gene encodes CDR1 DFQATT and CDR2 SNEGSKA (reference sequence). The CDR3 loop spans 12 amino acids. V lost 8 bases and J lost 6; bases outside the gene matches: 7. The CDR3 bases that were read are TGCAGTTCGGGACAGCCCGTCAATGAG. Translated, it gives CSSGQPVNE. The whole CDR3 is CSSGQPVNEQFF.

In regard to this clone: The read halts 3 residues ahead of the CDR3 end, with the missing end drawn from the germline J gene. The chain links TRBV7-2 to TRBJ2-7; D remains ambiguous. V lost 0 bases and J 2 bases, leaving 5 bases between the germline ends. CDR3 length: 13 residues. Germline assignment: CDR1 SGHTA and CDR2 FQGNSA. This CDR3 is CASSLASPYEQYF. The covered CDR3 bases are TGTGCCAGCAGCTTAGCTAGCCCCTACGAG.

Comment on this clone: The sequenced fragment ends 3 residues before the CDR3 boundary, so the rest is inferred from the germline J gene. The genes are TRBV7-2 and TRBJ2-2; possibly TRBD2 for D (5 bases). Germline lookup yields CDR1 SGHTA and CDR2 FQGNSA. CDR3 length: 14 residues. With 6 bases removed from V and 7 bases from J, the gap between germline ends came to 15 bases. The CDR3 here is CASRAGSSHGELFF. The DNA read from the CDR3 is TGTGCCAGCAGGGCGGGTAGTTCGCACGGGGAG.

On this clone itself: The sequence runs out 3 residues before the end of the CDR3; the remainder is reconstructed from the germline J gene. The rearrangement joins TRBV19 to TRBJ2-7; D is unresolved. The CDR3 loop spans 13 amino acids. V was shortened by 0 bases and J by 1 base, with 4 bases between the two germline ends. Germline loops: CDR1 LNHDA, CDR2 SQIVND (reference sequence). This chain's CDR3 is CASSIEASYEQYF. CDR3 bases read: TGTGCCAGTAGTATAGAGGCATCCTACGAG.

CDR3: CASSIDGLRAWTEAFF. Incomplete CDR3 DNA: TGTGCCAGTAGTATAGATGGGTTGAGGGCTTGGACTGAA. The chain employs TRBV19 and TRBJ1-1; D is uncertain. The read ends 3 residues early relative to the CDR3; the germline J gene fills the gap. The CDR3 covers 16 residues. Germline V gives CDR1 LNHDA, CDR2 SQIVND (reference sequence). Trimming cost V 0 bases and J 5 bases, with 16 bases left between them.

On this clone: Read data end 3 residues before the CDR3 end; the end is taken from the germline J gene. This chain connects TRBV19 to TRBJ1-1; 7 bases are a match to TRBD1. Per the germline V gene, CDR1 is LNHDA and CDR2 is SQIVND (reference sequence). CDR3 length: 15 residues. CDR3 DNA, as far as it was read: TGTGCCAGTAGCCCCGGGCAATGGGGGACAGCCGAA. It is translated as CASSPGQWGTAE. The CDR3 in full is CASSPGQWGTAEAFF.

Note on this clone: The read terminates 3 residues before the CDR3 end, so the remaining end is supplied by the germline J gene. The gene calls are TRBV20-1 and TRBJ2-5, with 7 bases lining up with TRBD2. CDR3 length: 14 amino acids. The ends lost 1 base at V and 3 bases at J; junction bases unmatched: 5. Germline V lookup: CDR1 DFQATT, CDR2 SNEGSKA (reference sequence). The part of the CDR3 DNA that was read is TGCAGTGCTAGAGCCCCTAGCGGCAAAGAGACC. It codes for CSARAPSGKET. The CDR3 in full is CSARAPSGKETQYF.

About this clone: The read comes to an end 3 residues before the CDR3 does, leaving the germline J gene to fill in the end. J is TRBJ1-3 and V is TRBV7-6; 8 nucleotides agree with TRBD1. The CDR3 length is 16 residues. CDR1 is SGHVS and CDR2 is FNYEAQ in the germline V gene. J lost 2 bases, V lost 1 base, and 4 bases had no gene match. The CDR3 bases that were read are TGTGCCAGCAGCTTAGAAACCAGGGGGCCTGGAAACACC. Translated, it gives CASSLETRGPGNT. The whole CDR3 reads CASSLETRGPGNTIYF.

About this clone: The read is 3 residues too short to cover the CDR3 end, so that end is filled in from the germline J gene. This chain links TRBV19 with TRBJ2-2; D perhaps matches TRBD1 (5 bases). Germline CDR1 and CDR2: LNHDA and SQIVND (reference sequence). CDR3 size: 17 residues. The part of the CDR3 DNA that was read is TGTGCCAGTAGTACGCGAACGGGCCGCTCTGGGGCCAACGTG. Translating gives CASSTRTGRSGANV. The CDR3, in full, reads CASSTRTGRSGANVLFF.

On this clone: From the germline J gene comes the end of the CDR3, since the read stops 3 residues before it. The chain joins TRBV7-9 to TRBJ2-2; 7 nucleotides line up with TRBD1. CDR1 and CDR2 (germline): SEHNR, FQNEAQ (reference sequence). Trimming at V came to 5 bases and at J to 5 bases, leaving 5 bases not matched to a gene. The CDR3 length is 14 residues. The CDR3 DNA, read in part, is TGTGCCAGCAGCCGACAGGGTCCGACCGGGGAG. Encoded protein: CASSRQGPTGE. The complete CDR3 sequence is CASSRQGPTGELFF.

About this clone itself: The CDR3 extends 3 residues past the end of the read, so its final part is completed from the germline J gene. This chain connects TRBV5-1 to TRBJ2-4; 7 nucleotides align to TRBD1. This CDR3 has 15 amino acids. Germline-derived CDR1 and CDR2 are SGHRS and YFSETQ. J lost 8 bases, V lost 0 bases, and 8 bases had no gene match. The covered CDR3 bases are TGCGCCAGCAGCTTGGCCGGGCCAGGGGGTGACATT. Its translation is CASSLAGPGGDI. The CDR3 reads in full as CASSLAGPGGDIQYF.

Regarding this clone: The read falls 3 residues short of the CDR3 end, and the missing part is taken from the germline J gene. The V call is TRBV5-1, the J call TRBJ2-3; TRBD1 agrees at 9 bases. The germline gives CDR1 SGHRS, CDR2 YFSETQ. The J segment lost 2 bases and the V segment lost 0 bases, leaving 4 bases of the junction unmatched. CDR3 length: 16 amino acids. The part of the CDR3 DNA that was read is TGCGCCAGCAGCTTGGGTGGGACAGGGAACACAGATACG. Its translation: CASSLGGTGNTDT. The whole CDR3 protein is CASSLGGTGNTDTQYF. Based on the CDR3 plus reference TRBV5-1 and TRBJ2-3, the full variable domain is KAGVTQTPRYLIKTRGQQVTLSCSPISGHRSVSWYQQTPGQGLQFLFEYFSETQRNKGNFPGRFSGRQFSNSRSEMNVSTLELGDSALYLCASSLGGTGNTDTQYFGPGTRLTVL.

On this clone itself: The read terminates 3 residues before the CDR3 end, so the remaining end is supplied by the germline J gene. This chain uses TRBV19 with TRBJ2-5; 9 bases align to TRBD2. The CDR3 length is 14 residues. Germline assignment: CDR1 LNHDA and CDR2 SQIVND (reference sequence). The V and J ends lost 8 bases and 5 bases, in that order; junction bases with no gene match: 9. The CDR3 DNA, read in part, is TGTGCCAGTGGCTATGCGGGAGGGCCGGAGACC. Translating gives CASGYAGGPET. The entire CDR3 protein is CASGYAGGPETQYF.

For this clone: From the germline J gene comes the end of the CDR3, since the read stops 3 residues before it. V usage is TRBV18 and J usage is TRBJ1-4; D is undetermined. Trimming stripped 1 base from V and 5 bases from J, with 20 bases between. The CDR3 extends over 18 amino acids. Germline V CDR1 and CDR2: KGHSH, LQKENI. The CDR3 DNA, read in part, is TGTGCCAGCTCACCACGAAATTTTGTGCAAAACCGGAATGAAAAA. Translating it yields CASSPRNFVQNRNEK. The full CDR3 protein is CASSPRNFVQNRNEKLFF. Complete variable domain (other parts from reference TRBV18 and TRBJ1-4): NAGVMQNPRHLVRRRGQEARLRCSPMKGHSHVYWYRQLPEEGLKFMVYLQKENIIDESGMPKERFSAEFPKEGPSILRIQQVVRGDSAAYFCASSPRNFVQNRNEKLFFGSGTQLSVL.

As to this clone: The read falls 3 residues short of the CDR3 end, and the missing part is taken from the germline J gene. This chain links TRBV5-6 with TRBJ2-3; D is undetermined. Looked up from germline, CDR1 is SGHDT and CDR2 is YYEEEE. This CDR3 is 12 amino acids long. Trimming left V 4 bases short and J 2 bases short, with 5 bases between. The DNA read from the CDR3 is TGTGCCAGCAGCGGCCCCACAGATACG. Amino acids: CASSGPTDT. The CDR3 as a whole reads CASSGPTDTQYF.